The source of this T cell receptor beta chain is a study of cytomegalovirus exposure and HLA in healthy donors. Study-level points and caveats: The classifier, whose performance was assessed in both the original and validation cohorts, reportedly diagnosed cytomegalovirus status with high specificity and sensitivity. Among the CMV-associated chains, three were confirmed in vitro as specific for CMV antigens. Most sequenced TCRs were rare (though some public TCRs occurred in many donors).

A remark on this clone: Its antigen is not identified.

The germline V gene has CDR1 GTSNPN and CDR2 SVGIG (reference sequence). V shed 4 bases and J 6 bases; nucleotides not matched to a gene: 9. CDR3 length equals 14 residues. Repertoires were generated with immunoSEQ multiplex PCR, while TCRdb's copy carries only in-frame clones and drops some. This table has 140,000 to 150,000 clones, over 90% appearing once. This chain joins TRBV30 and TRBJ2-1; TRBD2 matches 7 bases. The sequencing sample was made of PBMCs. The clonotype originates from a man in his late teens or twenties in good health and CMV-seropositive. CDR3 in amino acids: CAWIAAGTTNEQFF. CDR3 nucleotide sequence: TGTGCCTGGATCGCGGCCGGGACTACCAATGAGCAGTTCTTC.